This record covers a single T cell receptor beta chain. What it binds is not known. CDR1 and CDR2 (germline): SNHLY, FYNNEI. The CDR3 contains 15 residues. V gave up 7 bases and J gave up 2 bases; unmatched junction bases: 7. This specimen comes from a study of regulatory T cells in long-lasting Graves disease. Study-level findings and limits: Persistent disease samples used TRBV28, TRBJ1-2 and TRBJ2-5 preferentially.

Noted time point: persistent/refractory GD, antithyroid drugs over 5 years with positive TRAb. PBMC-extracted RNA yielded the TCR library. Criteria from the American Thyroid Association guidelines were applied to diagnose Graves' disease. One endocrinology department in Xi'an, China, was where patients came from. For TCR beta, libraries came from iRepertoire HTBI primers and Arm-PCR of CDR3 regions. Original handling: Analysis of the samples identified about 62 TRBV and 15 or so TRBJ segments. Each CDR3 protein is one row after TCRdb ran MiXCR on the multiplex PCR reads. The V and J calls and clone size are TCRdb's, not the authors'. The data contain roughly 700,000 distinct CDR3 sequences, around 30% of them seen just once; the ten biggest clones take up about 42%.

The rearrangement joins TRBV2 to TRBJ2-7; 11 bases line up with TRBD2. Sequencing was performed on peripheral blood mononuclear cells (PBMCs), taken when the disease was refractory, from a patient treated with antithyroid drugs. The TCR sequence derives from a female donor with Graves disease. CDR3 amino acids: CASMVLAGATYEQYF. DNA of the CDR3: TGTGCCAGCATGGTACTAGCGGGAGCTACCTACGAGCAGTACTTC. The entire variable domain, with the rest obtained from reference TRBV2 and TRBJ2-7, is as follows: EPEVTQTPSHQVTQMGQEVILRCVPISNHLYFYWYRQILGQKVEFLVSFYNNEISEKSEIFDDQFSVERPDGSNFTLKIRSTKLEDSAMYFCASMVLAGATYEQYFGPGTRLTVT.